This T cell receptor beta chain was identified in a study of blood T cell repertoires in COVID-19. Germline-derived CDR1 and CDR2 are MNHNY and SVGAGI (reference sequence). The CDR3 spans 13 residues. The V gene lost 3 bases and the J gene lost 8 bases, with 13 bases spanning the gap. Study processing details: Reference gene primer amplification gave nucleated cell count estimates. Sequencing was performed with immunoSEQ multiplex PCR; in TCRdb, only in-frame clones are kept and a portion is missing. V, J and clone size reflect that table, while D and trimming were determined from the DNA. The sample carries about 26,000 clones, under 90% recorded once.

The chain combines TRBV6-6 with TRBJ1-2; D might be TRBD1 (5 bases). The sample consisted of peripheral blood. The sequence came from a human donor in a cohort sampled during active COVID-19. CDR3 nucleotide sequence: TGTGCCAGCAGTTATGACAGCCTCCAGGGCTACACCTTC. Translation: CASSYDSLQGYTF.